The next 8 T cell receptor beta chains were all read from a single sample in a study of blood T cell repertoires in COVID-19. This table comes from immunoSEQ multiplex PCR, and its TCRdb copy is limited to in-frame clones, with some not included. The data show around 230,000 clones, roughly 88% seen once. The sequenced sample consisted of PBMCs or T cells enriched from blood (not recorded which). The receptors derive from a middle-aged woman with acute COVID-19.

Only one count was recorded for this clone. This rearrangement joins TRBV5-6 to TRBJ2-3, with TRBD2 identical over 9 bases. Germline V gives CDR1 SGHDT, CDR2 YYEEEE. V shed 1 base and J 2 bases; nucleotides not matched to a gene: 5. The CDR3 has 16 amino acids. For the CDR3, the DNA is TGTGCCAGCAGCTTGTTGGGACTAGCAGTCACAGATACGCAGTATTTT. This codes for CASSLLGLAVTDTQYF.

This rearrangement joins TRBV10-3 to TRBJ2-3; the match to TRBD2 covers 11 bases. This CDR3 comprises 15 residues. Germline V CDR1 and CDR2: ENHRY, SYGVKD. Losses at the gene ends were 6 bases for V and 3 bases for J; bases not matched to a gene: 5. CDR3: CAISATSGVTDTQYF. For the CDR3, the DNA is TGTGCCATCAGCGCGACTAGCGGGGTTACAGATACGCAGTATTTT.

This chain joins TRBV14 and TRBJ1-4; 7 nucleotides line up with TRBD1. This CDR3 is built from 12 residues. The germline gives CDR1 SGHDN, CDR2 FVKESK. Trimming removed 8 bases from V and 7 bases from J; junction bases left unmatched: 4. CDR3 region: CASGNRGEKLFF. The CDR3 nucleotides read TGTGCCAGCGGGAACAGGGGTGAAAAACTGTTTTTT.

The chain recombines TRBV6-2 or TRBV6-3 with TRBJ1-1; D gene ambiguous. The CDR3 spans 13 residues. Trimming shortened V by 3 bases and J by 5 bases, and 10 bases separated the two germline ends. Germline V lookup: CDR1 MNHEY, CDR2 SVGEGT. The CDR3 DNA is TGTGCCAGCAGTTATGCACAAGAAACTGAAGCTTTCTTT. It yields the protein CASSYAQETEAFF.

The rearrangement uses TRBV19 and TRBJ1-2; the D gene is possibly TRBD1 (5 bases). The CDR3 is 13 amino acids. Germline CDR1 reads LNHDA; CDR2 reads SQIVND (reference sequence). V was shortened by 7 bases and J by 4 bases, with 13 bases between the two germline ends. The CDR3 reads CASMGGTFYGYTF. The CDR3 DNA sequence: TGTGCCAGTATGGGGGGGACTTTCTATGGCTACACCTTC.

The CDR3 sequence is CASSLTETGLLSYTF. Here the CDR3 DNA reads TGTGCCAGCAGCTTGACCGAGACAGGCCTCTTAAGCTACACCTTC. The chain links TRBV7-8 to TRBJ1-2; D is perhaps TRBD1 (6 bases). This CDR3 has 15 residues. The V gene's germline CDR1 is SGHVS and CDR2 FQNEAQ. V dropped 3 bases and J dropped 9 bases, with 20 bases sitting between them.

The V and J genes are TRBV27 and TRBJ1-5; D might be TRBD1 (5 bases). Germline assignment: CDR1 MNHEY and CDR2 SMNVEV (reference sequence). This CDR3 is 16 amino acids long. V was clipped by 2 bases and J by 6 bases, with 17 bases between them. The CDR3 protein is CASSLSSSGVGQPQHF. The DNA for the CDR3 is TGTGCCAGCAGTTTAAGCTCGTCGGGGGTTGGTCAGCCCCAGCATTTT.

The chain joins TRBV19 to TRBJ1-2; no clear D gene. Per germline, CDR1 LNHDA and CDR2 SQIVND (reference sequence). Trimming pared 2 bases from V and 4 bases from J, leaving 8 bases between. This CDR3 spans 13 amino acids. CDR3 sequence: CASSINTPYGYTF. The CDR3 nucleotides read TGTGCCAGTAGTATAAACACACCCTATGGCTACACCTTC.